This T cell receptor beta chain was identified during a study of blood T cell repertoires in COVID-19. Original processing methods: It was from reference gene primer amplification that nucleated cell counts were estimated. The repertoire was sequenced with immunoSEQ multiplex PCR; TCRdb's copy has only in-frame clones and lacks some. That table gives V, J and clone size, and the DNA gave D and trimming. Seen here are some 61,000 clones, 80% to 90% observed once, and the top ten hold 1.5% to 2%. The CDR3 sequence is 15 residues long. Germline V gives CDR1 MGHRA, CDR2 YSYEKL. The ends were cut back, 0 bases at V and 3 bases at J, with 11 bases in the middle.

Sequencing input: peripheral blood. This clonotype originated in a man in his fifties or sixties with acute or convalescent COVID-19. This chain joins TRBV4-1 and TRBJ1-1, with D possibly TRBD1 on 6 matching bases. CDR3 coding DNA: TGCGCCAGCAGCCAAGAGATTAGGACAGACACTGAAGCTTTCTTT. This codes for CASSQEIRTDTEAFF.